This record covers a single T cell receptor (beta chain). Trimming took 0 bases from V and 2 from J; bases not matched to a gene: 12. The germline V gene has CDR1 LGHDT and CDR2 YNNKEL (reference sequence). The CDR3 runs to 19 residues. Some clones are missing from TCRdb's copy, which holds only in-frame ones; the method was immunoSEQ multiplex PCR. Among roughly 180,000 clones listed, 87% were seen once. The data were obtained in a study of T cell responses to AZD1222 COVID-19 vaccine. This chain joins TRBV3-1 (or the pseudogene TRBV3-2) and TRBJ2-3; 9 bases fit TRBD2. This material consisted of peripheral blood, taken on day 0 of AZD1222 vaccination. This clonotype was sampled from an adult in good health. CDR3 sequence: CASSQDTRSGRTPTDTQYF. CDR3 sequence (DNA): TGTGCCAGCAGCCAAGATACGAGAAGCGGGAGGACCCCCACAGATACGCAGTATTTT.